This record covers a single TCR beta chain. This sample was taken from a study of T cell changes during pregnancy in multiple sclerosis. Data came from immunoSEQ multiplex PCR; TCRdb stores just in-frame clones and leaves some out. The data contain more than 100,000 clones, 85% to 95% of them singletons. V was clipped by 0 bases and J by 4 bases, with 16 bases between them. CDR1 SGHRS and CDR2 YFSETQ come from the germline V gene. This CDR3 contains 16 residues. The sequenced sample was peripheral blood, obtained after pregnancy. The sequence was obtained from a female donor with multiple sclerosis, enrolled in a pregnancy study. The chain links TRBV5-1 to TRBJ1-1, with D maybe TRBD1 (5 bases). The CDR3 here is CASSLAPRTIPTEAFF. CDR3 nucleotides: TGCGCCAGCAGCTTGGCCCCCAGGACAATCCCCACTGAAGCTTTCTTT.